This record looks at one T cell receptor (beta chain) sequence and its context. These data are taken from a study of cytomegalovirus exposure and HLA in healthy donors. The overall study: Earlier, 100 million to 120 million unique TCR beta sequences were recovered from 200 million or so T cells by an analysis.

Germline V lookup: CDR1 SGHNT, CDR2 YYREEE (reference sequence). Germline trimming cut 0 bases from V and 3 bases from J; bases unmatched to any gene: 3. The CDR3 length is 16 residues. The PCR contained 60 Vbeta and 13 Jbeta primers. Only in-frame clones appear in the TCRdb table, and some are missing; sequencing was by immunoSEQ multiplex PCR. The table shows 250,000 to 350,000 clones, with 75% to 90% occurring only once. The chain uses TRBV5-4 and TRBJ2-7; TRBD2 aligns across 13 bases. This receptor was obtained from a man aged 35-49 years in good health and CMV-seropositive. Sequencing was performed on PBMCs. The CDR3 reads CASSLGGTSGNYEQYF. In DNA form, the CDR3 reads TGTGCCAGCAGCTTGGGTGGGACTAGCGGGAACTACGAGCAGTACTTC.